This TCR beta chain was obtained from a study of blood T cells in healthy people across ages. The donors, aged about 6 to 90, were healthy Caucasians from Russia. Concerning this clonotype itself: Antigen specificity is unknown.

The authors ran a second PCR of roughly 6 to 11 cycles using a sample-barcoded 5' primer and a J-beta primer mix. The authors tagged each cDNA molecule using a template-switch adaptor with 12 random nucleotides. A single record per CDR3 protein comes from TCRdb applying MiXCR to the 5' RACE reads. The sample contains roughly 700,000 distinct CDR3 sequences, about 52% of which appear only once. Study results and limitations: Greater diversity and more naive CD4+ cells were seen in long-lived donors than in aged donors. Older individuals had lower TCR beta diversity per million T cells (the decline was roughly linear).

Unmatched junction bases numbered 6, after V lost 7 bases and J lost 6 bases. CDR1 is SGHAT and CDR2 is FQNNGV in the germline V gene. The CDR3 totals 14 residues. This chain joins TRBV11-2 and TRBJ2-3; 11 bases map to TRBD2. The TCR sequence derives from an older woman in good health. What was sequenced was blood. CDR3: CASNPSGRWDTQYF. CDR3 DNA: TGTGCCAGCAACCCTAGCGGGAGGTGGGATACGCAGTATTTT. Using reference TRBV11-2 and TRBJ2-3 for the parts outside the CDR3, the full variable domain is EAGVAQSPRYKIIEKRQSVAFWCNPISGHATLYWYQQILGQGPKLLIQFQNNGVVDDSQLPKDRFSAERLKGVDSTLKIQPAKLEDSAVYLCASNPSGRWDTQYFGPGTRLTVL.